This T cell receptor (beta chain) stems from a study of blood T cell repertoires in COVID-19. Looking at the study overall: Sample material is recorded as cDNA or gDNA derived from T cells, B-cell-depleted T cells, or PBMCs.

V trimming: 7 bases; J trimming: 0 bases; junction bases outside the gene matches: 22. The CDR3 loop spans 20 amino acids. Germline V CDR1 and CDR2: MNHNY, SVGAGI (reference sequence). Clinical history as reported by participants underpinned cohort assignment. For recovered donors of Cohort 3, there were two negative PCRs, clearance, or symptom resolution. Original methodology: Researchers report that nucleated cell counts were estimated from reference gene primer amplification. Profiled with immunoSEQ multiplex PCR; TCRdb holds only in-frame clones, not every one. V and J calls and clone size are those listed in that table; D and trimming were worked out from the DNA. The repertoire holds approximately 100,000 clones, just over 85% seen once, with roughly 3% in the top ten.

This TCR came from a woman aged 45 to 65 who had recovered from COVID-19. What was sequenced was PBMCs or T cells enriched from blood (not recorded which). The V and J genes are TRBV6-6 and TRBJ2-3; 7 positions match TRBD2. CDR3 bases: TGTGCCAGCACCTATTCGCCCCTTGGAGCTAGCGGCACTAGCACAGATACGCAGTATTTT. This codes for CASTYSPLGASGTSTDTQYF.